What follows are 16 T cell receptor beta chains derived from one specimen sequenced in a study of T cell repertoires in cytomegalovirus infection. Antigens of these TCRs are unknown. TCRdb re-derived calls from the reads in MiXCR, one entry per CDR3 protein. The table lists approximately 1,000,000 distinct CDR3 sequences, roughly 30% of them singletons, with roughly 12% in the top ten. Sample: cultured CD8+ T cells from PBMCs, taken from culture after CMV antigen stimulation. The receptor set was obtained from a human donor in good health (CMV status not recorded). Some clones in this sample may be carry-over from other donors' samples.

This clonotype was observed a handful of times. One end of the junction is discordant with germline, which a read error may explain. The CDR3 nucleotides read TGTGCCAGCAGCTTAGAGAGCCAGGCGAACACCGGGGAGCTGTTT. It is translated as CASSLESQANTGELF. The chain employs TRBV7-2 and TRBJ2-2, with a weak D call TRBD2 (5 bases). The V gene's germline CDR1 is SGHTA and CDR2 FQGNSA. This CDR3 spans 15 amino acids.

This chain uses TRBV27 with TRBJ1-5, with D possibly being TRBD1 (5 bases). Trimming removed 0 bases at V and 9 bases at J, with 18 bases between. CDR3 size: 16 residues. CDR1 and CDR2 (germline): MNHEY, SMNVEV (reference sequence). The CDR3 sequence is CASSLSYGTYVGPQHF. The CDR3 DNA sequence: TGTGCCAGCAGTTTATCATATGGGACCTACGTGGGGCCCCAGCATTTT.

This clonotype was seen a handful of times. Sequence at one end of the junction differs from germline and may be a read error. This sequence joins TRBV7-9 and TRBJ1-1; D possibly corresponds to TRBD1 (5 bases). Germline CDR1 SEHNR, CDR2 FQNEAQ (reference sequence). This CDR3 is 14 amino acids long. CDR3 residues: CASSLGGVNIEAFF. The CDR3 DNA sequence: TGTGCCAGCAGCTTAGGAGGGGTGAACATTGAAGCTTTCTTT.

This clonotype was observed at least ten times. The chain has TRBV7-6 and TRBJ2-7; D possibly uses TRBD1 or TRBD2 (5 bases each). V was trimmed by 0 bases and J by 0 bases, leaving 9 bases between them. Germline-derived CDR1 and CDR2 are SGHVS and FNYEAQ. The CDR3 covers 15 residues. CDR3 amino acids: CASSLAWGSSYEQYF. The CDR3 nucleotides read TGTGCCAGCAGCTTAGCGTGGGGGAGCTCCTACGAGCAGTACTTC.

This clonotype was found many times. V gene TRBV6-1 combines with J gene TRBJ1-1; tentatively, D is TRBD1 (5 bases). This CDR3 is 14 amino acids long. Germline V gene sequence: CDR1 MNHNS, CDR2 SASEGT. V was trimmed by 3 bases and J by 5 bases, leaving 13 bases between them. The CDR3 sequence is CASSEWGAGTEAFF. The CDR3 nucleotides read TGTGCCAGCAGTGAGTGGGGCGCGGGAACTGAAGCTTTCTTT.

This chain joins TRBV7-9 and TRBJ1-2, with D uncertain. V was pared by 7 bases and J by 0 bases, with 9 bases between. The CDR3 is made up of 13 amino acids. Germline assignment: CDR1 SEHNR and CDR2 FQNEAQ (reference sequence). In nucleotides, the CDR3 is TGTGCCAGCACAAGTCCGACTAACTATGGCTACACCTTC. Its protein is CASTSPTNYGYTF.

This clonotype occurred a few times. The chain uses TRBV4-1 and TRBJ1-1; D unclear. The V gene's germline CDR1 is MGHRA and CDR2 YSYEKL. The CDR3 runs 14 residues. Trimming left V 0 bases short and J 7 bases short, with 12 bases between. The CDR3 region has the DNA TGCGCCAGCAGCCAAGAAATAAGAGGAGTTGAAGCTTTCTTT. It specifies CASSQEIRGVEAFF.

This clonotype came up once. This sequence joins TRBV27 and TRBJ2-5, with 9 positions matching TRBD2. The length of the CDR3 is 14 residues. Germline trimming cut 2 bases from V and 5 bases from J; bases unmatched to any gene: 3. The germline V gene has CDR1 MNHEY and CDR2 SMNVEV (reference sequence). The CDR3 DNA sequence: TGTGCCAGCAGTTTACGACTAGCGGTGGAGACCCAGTACTTC. Translation: CASSLRLAVETQYF.

In its sample, this clonotype was seen a few times. CDR3 nucleotides: TGTGCCAGCAGTGCTCCGGGACTAGCGGGCCTGGGAGAGACCCAGTACTTC. Its protein is CASSAPGLAGLGETQYF. The chain carries TRBV6-1 and TRBJ2-5; 12 bases line up with TRBD2. J gave up 4 bases and V 4 bases, and 10 bases lay outside the gene matches. The germline CDR1 and CDR2 sequences are MNHNS and SASEGT. The CDR3 is 17 amino acids.

This sequence joins TRBV10-3 and TRBJ2-7; TRBD2 matches at 13 bases. The CDR3 is made up of 17 amino acids. In germline, CDR1 is ENHRY, CDR2 SYGVKD. Losses at the gene ends were 5 bases for V and 1 base for J; bases not matched to a gene: 8. CDR3 in DNA: TGTGCCATCAGTCGACTAGCGGGGGGACAAAATTCCTACGAGCAGTACTTC. It encodes CAISRLAGGQNSYEQYF.

The V and J genes are TRBV6-2 or TRBV6-3 and TRBJ1-5; 9 bases are shared with TRBD1. After removal of 5 bases from V and 5 bases from J, the junction contained 10 bases not matched to a gene. The CDR3 spans 16 residues. Germline assignment: CDR1 MNHEY and CDR2 SVGEGT. In nucleotides, the CDR3 is TGTGCCAGCAGTGACCCGGGACAGGGATATCATCAGCCCCAGCATTTT. As protein: CASSDPGQGYHQPQHF.

This clonotype was detected a few times. The V call is TRBV20-1, the J call TRBJ1-2; D gene ambiguous. The germline V gene has CDR1 DFQATT and CDR2 SNEGSKA (reference sequence). CDR3 length: 17 residues. Trimming cost V 2 bases and J 2 bases, with 21 bases left between them. The CDR3 DNA reads TGCAGTGCTAGACCCATCGGAGGGCAGGAATCAAACTATGGCTACACCTTC. It yields the protein CSARPIGGQESNYGYTF.

The chain uses TRBV12-3 or TRBV12-4 and TRBJ2-1; TRBD1 aligns across 8 bases. The CDR3 has 14 residues. V was pared by 6 bases and J by 10 bases, with 11 bases of the junction left unmatched. CDR3 amino acids: CASSTQTGGREQFF. The CDR3 DNA is TGTGCCAGCAGCACACAAACAGGGGGAAGGGAGCAGTTCTTC.

This clonotype was observed a few times. The gene calls are TRBV7-3 and TRBJ2-7; TRBD1 aligns across 7 bases. The CDR3 has 14 amino acids. V lost 6 bases and J lost 1; bases outside the gene matches: 6. Germline V gives CDR1 SGHTA, CDR2 FQGTGA. The CDR3 protein is CASRWDRPSYEQYV. Here the CDR3 DNA reads TGTGCCAGCAGGTGGGACAGACCTTCCTACGAGCAGTACGTC.

V gene TRBV5-6 combines with J gene TRBJ1-2, with D possibly TRBD1 on 5 matching bases. V lost 4 bases and J 4 bases, leaving 14 bases between the germline ends. This CDR3 spans 14 amino acids. Germline loops: CDR1 SGHDT, CDR2 YYEEEE. The CDR3 nucleotides read TGTGCCAGCAGCCCCAAGAGGGACCGCTATGGCTACACCTTC. This translates into CASSPKRDRYGYTF. Variable domain in full (rest from reference TRBV5-6 and TRBJ1-2): DAGVTQSPTHLIKTRGQQVTLRCSPKSGHDTVSWYQQALGQGPQFIFQYYEEEERQRGNFPDRFSGHQFPNYSSELNVNALLLGDSALYLCASSPKRDRYGYTFGSGTRLTVV.

The chain joins TRBV6-6 to TRBJ2-1; perhaps D is TRBD1 or TRBD2 (5 bases each). Deletions cut 8 bases from V and 6 bases from J, with 8 bases between. The CDR3 covers 11 residues. The germline V gene encodes CDR1 MNHNY and CDR2 SVGAGI (reference sequence). The DNA of the CDR3 is TGTGCCAGCTTGGGGGTCAATGAGCAGTTCTTC. This sequence encodes CASLGVNEQFF.